Following are 12 T cell receptor beta chains from one sample sequenced in a study of neurological immune-mediated disorders. TCRdb redid the calling of the 5' RACE reads with MiXCR, one entry per CDR3 protein. Counted here are almost 85,000 distinct CDR3 sequences, 2% to 3% occurring once; the ten biggest clones make up 1.1%. The sample was PBMCs. The receptors were sampled from a woman in her twenties or thirties with multiple sclerosis.

This clonotype was observed many times. The chain employs TRBV29-1 and TRBJ1-2; tentatively, D is TRBD1 (5 bases). With 7 bases removed from V and 3 bases from J, the gap between germline ends came to 15 bases. Germline CDR1 reads SQVTM; CDR2 reads ANQGSEA. The CDR3 has 13 residues. The CDR3 bases are TGCAGCGCCCTTGGGGCAGCCGACTATGGCTACACCTTC. Encoded protein: CSALGAADYGYTF.

This clonotype was observed at least ten times. The chain uses TRBV20-1 and TRBJ2-1; 7 nucleotides match TRBD2. The trim removed 3 bases at V and 8 bases at J, leaving 10 bases unmatched. Germline V gene lookup returns CDR1 DFQATT and CDR2 SNEGSKA (reference sequence). CDR3 length equals 14 residues. In DNA, the CDR3 is TGCAGTGCTAGTGATTGGGGCGGGAGCGATGAGCAGTTCTTC. Protein: CSASDWGGSDEQFF.

V is TRBV7-6 and J is TRBJ1-2; the match to TRBD1 covers 9 bases. In germline, CDR1 is SGHVS, CDR2 FNYEAQ. V gave up 4 bases and J gave up 7 bases; unmatched junction bases: 7. The CDR3 has 14 amino acids. CDR3 sequence: CASSSSTGGSGYTF. CDR3 sequence (DNA): TGTGCCAGCAGCTCCAGTACAGGGGGCAGTGGCTACACCTTC.

In its sample, this clonotype was seen many times. The chain carries TRBV20-1 and TRBJ2-7, with TRBD2 matching 9 bases. CDR1 is DFQATT and CDR2 is SNEGSKA in the germline V gene (reference sequence). The CDR3 consists of 14 residues. Trimming at V came to 6 bases and at J to 0 bases, leaving 6 bases not matched to a gene. CDR3 region: CSAYTSGLSYEQYF. CDR3 in DNA: TGCAGTGCGTATACTAGCGGGCTCTCCTACGAGCAGTACTTC.

This clonotype appeared many times. This chain links TRBV6-5 with TRBJ1-1; 8 bases fit TRBD1. The CDR3 is 15 residues long. V dropped 6 bases and J dropped 1; count of bases not matched to a gene: 7. CDR1 is MNHEY and CDR2 is SVGAGI in the germline V gene. In DNA form, the CDR3 reads TGTGCCAGCAGACCACACACAGGGGGGAACACTGAAGCTTTCTTT. Its protein is CASRPHTGGNTEAFF.

This clonotype occurred many times. The rearrangement joins TRBV24-1 to TRBJ2-1; D unresolved. CDR1 and CDR2 (germline): KGHDR, SFDVKD. The CDR3 contains 12 residues. V shed 4 bases and J shed 5 bases, with 5 bases lying between them. The CDR3 DNA is TGTGCCACCAGTGAACGGGACAATGAGCAGTTCTTC. Translation gives CATSERDNEQFF.

This clonotype was picked up many times. V gene TRBV20-1 combines with J gene TRBJ2-5; D remains ambiguous. This CDR3 region has 11 residues. V was cut by 2 bases and J by 2 bases, with 3 bases left in between. Looked up from germline, CDR1 is DFQATT and CDR2 is SNEGSKA (reference sequence). CDR3 nucleotides: TGCAGTGCTAGACTTCAAGAGACCCAGTACTTC. It encodes CSARLQETQYF.

This clonotype was observed at least ten times. The chain links TRBV28 to TRBJ1-1, with 9 bases lining up with TRBD1. Unmatched junction bases numbered 10, after V lost 5 bases and J lost 6 bases. The CDR3 sequence is 15 residues long. Germline CDR1 is MDHEN and CDR2 is SYDVKM. The CDR3 sequence is CASSPLGQGEAEAFF. The CDR3 region has the DNA TGTGCCAGCAGTCCCCTGGGACAGGGCGAGGCTGAAGCTTTCTTT.

This clonotype was observed many times. The J gene is TRBJ2-5, the V gene TRBV7-9; perhaps TRBD2 as D (5 bases). The CDR3 sequence is 15 residues long. From germline, CDR1 is SEHNR and CDR2 FQNEAQ (reference sequence). The germline V and J ends were trimmed by 3 bases and 5 bases, with 16 bases remaining between them. The CDR3 region is CASSFPAETGETQYF. The CDR3 nucleotides read TGTGCCAGCAGCTTTCCGGCAGAAACGGGGGAGACCCAGTACTTC.

This rearrangement joins TRBV4-3 to TRBJ1-2; D unresolved. Per germline, CDR1 LGHNA and CDR2 YSLEER. This CDR3 contains 12 residues. V lost 2 bases, J lost 3 bases, and 4 bases lay in between. CDR3 sequence: CASSQRDYGYTF. As DNA, the CDR3 is TGCGCCAGCAGCCAAAGGGACTATGGCTACACCTTC.

The table lists this clonotype with many counts. The gene calls are TRBV20-1 and TRBJ2-5; D is possibly TRBD1 (5 bases). V was trimmed by 3 bases and J by 1 base, leaving 9 bases between them. The CDR3 consists of 13 residues. CDR1 and CDR2 from the germline V gene are DFQATT and SNEGSKA (reference sequence). Here the CDR3 reads CSARTEAQETQYF. The CDR3 DNA follows: TGCAGTGCTAGGACAGAAGCCCAAGAGACCCAGTACTTC.

This clonotype has ten or more counts. The chain links TRBV12-3 or TRBV12-4 to TRBJ2-7, with D perhaps matching TRBD2 (6 bases). Trimming took 5 bases from V and 4 from J, leaving 15 bases between them. The CDR3 loop spans 14 amino acids. CDR3 sequence: CASSPGGREYEQYF. The CDR3 nucleotides are TGTGCCAGCAGTCCTGGCGGGCGGGAATACGAGCAGTACTTC.